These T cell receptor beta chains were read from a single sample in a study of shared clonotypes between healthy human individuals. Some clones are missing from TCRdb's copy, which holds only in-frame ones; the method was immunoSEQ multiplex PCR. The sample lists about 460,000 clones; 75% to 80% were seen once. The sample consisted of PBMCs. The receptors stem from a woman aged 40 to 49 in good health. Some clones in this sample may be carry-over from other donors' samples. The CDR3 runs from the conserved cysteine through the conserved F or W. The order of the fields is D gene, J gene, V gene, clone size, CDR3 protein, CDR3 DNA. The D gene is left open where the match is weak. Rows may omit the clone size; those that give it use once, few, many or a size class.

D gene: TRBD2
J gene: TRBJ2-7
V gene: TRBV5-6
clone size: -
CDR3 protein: CASSPVSGRTCEQYF
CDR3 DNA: TGTGCCAGCAGCCCCGTTAGCGGGAGGACCTGCGAGCAGTACTTC

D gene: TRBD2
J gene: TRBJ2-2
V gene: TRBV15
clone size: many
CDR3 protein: CATSRDLLAGVAGELFF
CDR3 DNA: TGTGCCACCAGCAGAGATCTACTAGCGGGAGTAGCGGGGGAGCTGTTTTTT

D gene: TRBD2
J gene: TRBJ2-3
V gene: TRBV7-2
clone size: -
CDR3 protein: CASSLGAGGGTDTQYF
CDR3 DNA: TGTGCCAGCAGCTTAGGGGCGGGAGGGGGCACAGATACGCAGTATTTT

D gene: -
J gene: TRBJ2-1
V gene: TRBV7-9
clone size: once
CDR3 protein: CASSLARGRYYEQFF
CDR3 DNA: TGTGCCAGCAGCTTAGCCCGGGGGCGGTATTATGAGCAGTTCTTC

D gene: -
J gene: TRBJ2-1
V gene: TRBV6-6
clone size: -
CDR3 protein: CASSRGNNEQFF
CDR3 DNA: TGTGCCAGCAGCCGGGGCAACAATGAGCAGTTCTTC

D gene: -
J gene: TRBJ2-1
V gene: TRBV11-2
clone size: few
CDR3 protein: CASSRRGWDEQFF
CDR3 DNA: TGTGCCAGCAGCAGAAGAGGTTGGGATGAGCAGTTCTTC

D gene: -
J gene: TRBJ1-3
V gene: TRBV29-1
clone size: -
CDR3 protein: CSAGGLAGNTIYF
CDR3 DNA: TGCAGCGCCGGGGGCCTGGCTGGAAACACCATATATTTT

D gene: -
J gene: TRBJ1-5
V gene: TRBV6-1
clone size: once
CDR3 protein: CASSEPADSNQPQHF
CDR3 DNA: TGTGCCAGCAGTGAACCCGCGGATAGCAATCAGCCCCAGCATTTT

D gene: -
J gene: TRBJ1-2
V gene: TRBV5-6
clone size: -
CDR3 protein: CASSPEDRRWGYTF
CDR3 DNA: TGTGCCAGCAGCCCAGAAGATCGACGGTGGGGCTACACCTTC

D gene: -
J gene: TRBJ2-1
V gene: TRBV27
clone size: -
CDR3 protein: CASSLTRYNEQFF
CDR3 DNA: TGTGCCAGCAGCCTGACAAGATACAATGAGCAGTTCTTC

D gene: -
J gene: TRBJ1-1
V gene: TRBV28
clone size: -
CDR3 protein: CASSQLPSVTEAFF
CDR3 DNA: TGTGCCAGCAGCCAGCTCCCTTCGGTCACTGAAGCTTTCTTT

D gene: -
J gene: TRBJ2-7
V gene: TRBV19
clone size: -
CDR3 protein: CASQIVAGNSYEQYF
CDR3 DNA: TGTGCCAGTCAGATTGTGGCAGGGAATTCCTACGAGCAGTACTTC

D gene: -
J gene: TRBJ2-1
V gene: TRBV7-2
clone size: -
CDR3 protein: CASSLAGGSGTNNEQFF
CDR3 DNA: TGTGCCAGCAGCTTAGCGGGAGGTAGCGGAACTAACAATGAGCAGTTCTTC

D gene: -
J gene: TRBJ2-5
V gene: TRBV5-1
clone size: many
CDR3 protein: CASSTSFGGGRAQYF
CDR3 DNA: TGCGCCAGCAGCACCTCATTCGGGGGTGGAAGGGCCCAGTACTTC

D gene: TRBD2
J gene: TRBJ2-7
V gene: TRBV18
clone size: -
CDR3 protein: CASSPPGLAGGLEQYF
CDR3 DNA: TGTGCCAGCTCACCACCGGGACTAGCGGGAGGGCTCGAGCAGTACTTC

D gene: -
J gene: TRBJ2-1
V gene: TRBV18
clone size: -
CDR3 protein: CASSPSVFNEQFF
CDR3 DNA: TGTGCCAGCTCACCTTCGGTTTTTAATGAGCAGTTCTTC

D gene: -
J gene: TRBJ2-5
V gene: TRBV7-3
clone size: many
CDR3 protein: CASSLAIETQYF
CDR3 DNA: TGTGCCAGCAGCTTAGCGATCGAGACCCAGTACTTC

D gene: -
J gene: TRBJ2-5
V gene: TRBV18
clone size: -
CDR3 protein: CASLRPGNQETQYF
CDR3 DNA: TGTGCCAGCCTCCGCCCGGGGAATCAAGAGACCCAGTACTTC

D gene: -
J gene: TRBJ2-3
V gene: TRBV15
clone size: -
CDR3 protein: CATSKGGGLDTQYF
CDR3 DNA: TGTGCCACCAGCAAGGGTGGCGGGTTGGATACGCAGTATTTT

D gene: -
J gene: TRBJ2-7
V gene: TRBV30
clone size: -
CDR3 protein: CAWSRGPHEQYF
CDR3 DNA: TGTGCCTGGAGTCGGGGGCCCCACGAGCAGTACTTC

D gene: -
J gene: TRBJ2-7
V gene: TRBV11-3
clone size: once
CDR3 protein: CASSLGRAGVYEQYF
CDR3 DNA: TGTGCCAGCAGCTTAGGAAGGGCAGGGGTCTACGAGCAGTACTTC

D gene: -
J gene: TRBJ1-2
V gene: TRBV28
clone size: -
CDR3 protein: CASSLIGVGAEYGYTF
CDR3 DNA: TGTGCCAGCAGTTTAATCGGGGTTGGGGCTGAATATGGCTACACCTTC

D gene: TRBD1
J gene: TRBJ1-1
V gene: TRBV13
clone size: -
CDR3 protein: CASSSRGLNTEAFF
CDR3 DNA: TGTGCCAGCAGCTCCAGGGGGCTGAACACTGAAGCTTTCTTT

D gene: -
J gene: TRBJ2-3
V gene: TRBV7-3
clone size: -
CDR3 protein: CASSSGLEGGTDTQYF
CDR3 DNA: TGTGCCAGCAGCTCCGGGTTAGAAGGAGGCACAGATACGCAGTATTTT

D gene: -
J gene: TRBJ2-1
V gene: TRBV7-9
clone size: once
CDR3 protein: CASSFNGEQFF
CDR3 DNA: TGTGCCAGCAGCTTTAACGGAGAGCAGTTCTTC

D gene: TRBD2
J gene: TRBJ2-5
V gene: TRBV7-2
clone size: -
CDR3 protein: CASSLDSGSGETQYF
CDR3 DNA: TGTGCCAGCAGCTTAGATAGCGGGAGCGGGGAGACCCAGTACTTC

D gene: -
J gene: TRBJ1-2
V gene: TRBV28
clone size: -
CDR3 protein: CASSLTGVGSRGYTF
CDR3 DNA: TGTGCCAGCAGTCTCACGGGGGTTGGTTCTCGGGGCTACACCTTC